One sample yielded the 25 T cell receptor beta chains listed below, sequenced in a study of spatial heterogeneity in lung cancer. The time point: blood at routine non-recurrence follow-up after resection. The study sequenced unsorted whole RNA from tumor, nontumor lung or frozen PBMC. TCRdb re-derived calls from the 5' RACE reads in MiXCR, one entry per CDR3 protein. Of fewer than 30,000 distinct CDR3 sequences listed, 5% to 6.5% were seen once; the top ten hold roughly 21%. This sample comprised PBMCs, obtained at follow-up. These receptors were obtained from a male donor with early-stage non-small cell lung cancer.

The chain has TRBV7-3 and TRBJ2-6; D not certain. Per germline, CDR1 SGHTA and CDR2 FQGTGA. The CDR3 length is 14 residues. Deletions cut 5 bases from V and 0 bases from J, with 5 bases between. Here the CDR3 reads CASSPFSGANVLTF. The CDR3 DNA reads as TGTGCCAGCAGCCCCTTCTCTGGGGCCAACGTCCTGACTTTC.

This chain joins TRBV25-1 and TRBJ2-2; TRBD1 aligns across 9 bases. V lost 8 bases and J lost 1; bases outside the gene matches: 5. Germline V CDR1 and CDR2: MGHDK, SYGVNS. CDR3 size: 15 residues. CDR3 protein: CASRRDRVNTGELFF. The CDR3 DNA reads as TGTGCCAGCCGGAGGGACAGGGTGAACACCGGGGAGCTGTTTTTT.

V is TRBV6-5 and J is TRBJ1-1; the D gene is possibly TRBD1 (6 bases). Trimming pared 7 bases from V and 1 base from J, leaving 22 bases between. CDR3 length: 17 residues. Germline CDR1 MNHEY, CDR2 SVGAGI. The CDR3 loop is CASKRDIGINWNTEAFF. CDR3 nucleotides: TGTGCCAGCAAGCGGGACATAGGGATAAATTGGAACACTGAAGCTTTCTTT.

This clonotype came up a few times. The V gene is TRBV12-3 or TRBV12-4, the J gene TRBJ1-1; tentative D call: TRBD1 (6 bases). Trimming stripped 4 bases from V and 6 bases from J, with 18 bases between. The CDR3 covers 15 residues. CDR3 region: CASSSQQGIKAEAFF. The CDR3 coding sequence is TGTGCCAGCAGTTCTCAACAGGGTATTAAGGCTGAAGCTTTCTTT.

The chain uses TRBV5-1 and TRBJ2-5; TRBD1 aligns across 8 bases. Germline-derived CDR1 and CDR2 are SGHRS and YFSETQ. This CDR3 is built from 15 residues. V lost 4 bases, J lost 4 bases, and 9 bases stayed unmatched. The CDR3 nucleotides are TGCGCCAGCAGCACCCCCGGGACAGGTTTAGAGACCCAGTACTTC. Amino acid sequence: CASSTPGTGLETQYF.

The chain uses TRBV20-1 and TRBJ2-5; 9 bases are a match to TRBD1. The germline CDR1 and CDR2 sequences are DFQATT and SNEGSKA (reference sequence). This CDR3 contains 14 residues. V lost 4 bases and J lost 3; bases outside the gene matches: 6. The CDR3 DNA is TGCAGTGCTAACGGCCGGACAGGGGAAGAGACCCAGTACTTC. Translating gives CSANGRTGEETQYF.

The rearrangement joins TRBV5-4 to TRBJ2-5; TRBD2 matches 12 bases. The ends lost 4 bases at V and 2 bases at J; junction bases unmatched: 3. This CDR3 comprises 15 residues. Per the germline V gene, CDR1 is SGHNT and CDR2 is YYREEE (reference sequence). CDR3 protein: CASSGGTSGQETQYF. CDR3 sequence (DNA): TGTGCCAGCAGCGGGGGGACTAGCGGGCAAGAGACCCAGTACTTC.

This clonotype has just a few counts. This chain links TRBV7-2 with TRBJ2-3; D uncertain. This CDR3 spans 13 amino acids. Trimming took 0 bases from V and 4 from J, leaving 5 bases between them. Germline CDR1 SGHTA, CDR2 FQGNSA. CDR3 in amino acids: CASSLAGSDTQYF. In DNA, the CDR3 is TGTGCCAGCAGCTTAGCGGGGTCAGATACGCAGTATTTT.

The rearrangement uses TRBV5-8 and TRBJ1-1; 7 positions agree with TRBD1. CDR1 is SGHTS and CDR2 is YDEGEE in the germline V gene. The CDR3 has 15 amino acids. The V segment lost 4 bases and the J segment 2 bases; nucleotides outside the gene matches: 8. CDR3 sequence reads: CASSRQGQLNTEAFF. CDR3 sequence (DNA): TGTGCCAGCAGCCGCCAGGGACAGCTAAACACTGAAGCTTTCTTT.

This clonotype has a handful of counts. V gene TRBV20-1 combines with J gene TRBJ2-5; D may be TRBD2 (5 bases). The CDR3 runs 14 residues. V lost 5 bases and J lost 5, with 18 bases in between. The germline gives CDR1 DFQATT, CDR2 SNEGSKA (reference sequence). Here the CDR3 reads CSALALGWRETQYF. DNA for the CDR3: TGCAGTGCTCTTGCTCTGGGGTGGAGGGAGACCCAGTACTTC.

This clonotype was counted a few times. V usage is TRBV20-1 and J usage is TRBJ2-5; 10 nucleotides agree with TRBD1. Germline CDR1 reads DFQATT; CDR2 reads SNEGSKA (reference sequence). V dropped 5 bases and J dropped 5; count of bases not matched to a gene: 11. The CDR3 is 15 amino acids. The CDR3 coding sequence is TGCAGTGCTTTCCCTGACAGGGGGCGCTGGGAGACCCAGTACTTC. This gives the protein CSAFPDRGRWETQYF.

This clonotype was counted ten times or more. In nucleotides, the CDR3 is TGTGCCAGCAGTGACCACCAGACTAGCGGGGCCTACAATGAGCAGTTCTTC. Encoded protein: CASSDHQTSGAYNEQFF. The genes are TRBV6-4 and TRBJ2-1, with TRBD2 matching 11 bases. CDR1 is MRHNA, CDR2 SNTAGT, per germline. The CDR3 totals 17 residues. Losses at the gene ends were 2 bases for V and 2 bases for J; bases not matched to a gene: 5.

This clonotype was recorded at least ten times. The chain couples TRBV4-2 to TRBJ2-1; D not certain. V was pared by 0 bases and J by 10 bases, with 4 bases between. CDR1 is LGHNA and CDR2 is YNFKEQ in the germline V gene. This CDR3 contains 11 residues. The CDR3 DNA reads TGTGCCAGCAGCCAAGATCGGGAGCAGTTCTTC. Translation gives CASSQDREQFF.

This clonotype was counted ten times or more. This chain uses TRBV15 with TRBJ2-5; D remains ambiguous. This CDR3 is 14 amino acids long. The germline V gene encodes CDR1 LNHNV and CDR2 YYDKDF (reference sequence). V dropped 0 bases and J dropped 2 bases, with 7 bases sitting between them. The CDR3 coding sequence is TGTGCCACCAGCAGAGAGAACCCGCAAGAGACCCAGTACTTC. Residues: CATSRENPQETQYF.

This clonotype occurred a few times. The V gene is TRBV9, the J gene TRBJ2-2; 14 bases agree with TRBD2. Per germline, CDR1 SGDLS and CDR2 YYNGEE. Trimming at V came to 4 bases and at J to 6 bases, leaving 5 bases not matched to a gene. The CDR3 has 16 amino acids. The CDR3 region is CASSPGTSGGPGELFF. The DNA for the CDR3 is TGTGCCAGCAGCCCTGGGACTAGCGGGGGCCCCGGGGAGCTGTTTTTT.

There are many counts of this clonotype. The chain couples TRBV20-1 to TRBJ2-3; weak D call: TRBD1 (6 bases). V was clipped by 3 bases and J by 7 bases, with 17 bases between them. Germline V gives CDR1 DFQATT, CDR2 SNEGSKA (reference sequence). The CDR3 sequence is 14 residues long. As DNA, the CDR3 is TGCAGTGCTAGTTCCCAGGGGATGGAATATACGCAGTATTTT. It encodes CSASSQGMEYTQYF.

This clonotype has a count of ten or more. This rearrangement joins TRBV12-3 or TRBV12-4 to TRBJ2-2; D is ambiguous. The CDR3 totals 16 residues. The ends were cut back, 6 bases at V and 2 bases at J, with 16 bases in the middle. This CDR3 is CASSPQAELNTGELFF. The CDR3 DNA reads TGTGCCAGCAGCCCCCAGGCGGAGCTTAACACCGGGGAGCTGTTTTTT.

This clonotype has ten or more counts. The genes are TRBV27 and TRBJ2-3, with 7 bases matching TRBD1. Germline assignment: CDR1 MNHEY and CDR2 SMNVEV (reference sequence). The junction had 6 bases not matched to a gene; V was cut back by 5 bases and J by 4 bases. This CDR3 is 14 amino acids long. The CDR3 reads CASSPGQRADTQYF. DNA for the CDR3: TGTGCCAGCAGTCCGGGACAGAGGGCAGATACGCAGTATTTT.

This clonotype came up many times. This chain uses TRBV6-1 with TRBJ2-3; perhaps D is TRBD1 or TRBD2 (5 bases each). CDR1 is MNHNS, CDR2 SASEGT, per germline. The germline V and J ends were trimmed by 4 bases and 2 bases, with 22 bases remaining between them. The CDR3 runs to 18 residues. CDR3 protein: CASSGQGSWLAITDTQYF. CDR3 nucleotides: TGTGCCAGCAGTGGCCAGGGTTCGTGGCTAGCAATCACAGATACGCAGTATTTT.

This clonotype was counted ten times or more. This chain uses TRBV28 with TRBJ2-5; D might be TRBD1 (6 bases). CDR1 and CDR2 from the germline V gene are MDHEN and SYDVKM. V gave up 10 bases and J gave up 2 bases, with 17 bases separating them. This CDR3 contains 14 residues. In DNA, the CDR3 is TGTGCCACCAAGGACAGTCCCTGGCAAGAGACCCAGTACTTC. Encoded protein: CATKDSPWQETQYF.

This clonotype was seen ten or more times. The chain uses TRBV6-5 and TRBJ2-3, with D maybe TRBD2 (5 bases). The V end was cut by 6 bases, the J end by 4 bases, with 11 bases between. The CDR3 covers 13 residues. Per the germline V gene, CDR1 is MNHEY and CDR2 is SVGAGI. The CDR3 sequence: CASRQDYSDTQYF. The CDR3 coding sequence is TGTGCCAGCAGACAAGACTACTCAGATACGCAGTATTTT.

This clonotype was counted only a few times. The chain employs TRBV5-1 and TRBJ2-3, with D possibly matching TRBD2 (6 bases). This CDR3 is built from 16 residues. The germline V and J ends were trimmed by 0 bases and 0 bases, with 11 bases remaining between them. The germline CDR1 and CDR2 sequences are SGHRS and YFSETQ. Here the CDR3 DNA reads TGCGCCAGCAGCTTGGGACGGGACTCTAGCACAGATACGCAGTATTTT. It codes for CASSLGRDSSTDTQYF.

This clonotype was counted at least ten times. The V and J genes are TRBV6-2 or TRBV6-3 and TRBJ2-7; 9 bases align to TRBD2. The germline gives CDR1 MNHEY, CDR2 SVGEGT. V gave up 6 bases and J gave up 5 bases; unmatched junction bases: 11. CDR3 length: 15 amino acids. The CDR3 DNA follows: TGTGCCAGCAGGGCTAGCGGGATTGGTATGGACGAGCAGTACGTC. Its translation: CASRASGIGMDEQYV.

The sample holds many counts of this clonotype. V is TRBV20-1 and J is TRBJ1-4; 8 bases are shared with TRBD1. Germline V lookup: CDR1 DFQATT, CDR2 SNEGSKA (reference sequence). V lost 1 base and J lost 4; bases outside the gene matches: 17. The CDR3 has 19 residues. The CDR3 coding sequence is TGCAGTGCTAGAGTCCACAAAGACCCTACAGGGGGAAGTAATGAAAAACTGTTTTTT. Its protein is CSARVHKDPTGGSNEKLFF.

J is TRBJ2-3 and V is TRBV27; unclear D gene. Trimming cost V 4 bases and J 4 bases, with 9 bases left between them. This CDR3 contains 13 residues. From germline, CDR1 is MNHEY and CDR2 SMNVEV (reference sequence). CDR3 residues: CASSSRWADTQYF. CDR3 nucleotide sequence: TGTGCCAGCAGTTCCCGTTGGGCAGATACGCAGTATTTT.